This is a list of T cell receptor beta chains from one sample in a study of shared clonotypes between healthy human individuals. The repertoire was sequenced with immunoSEQ multiplex PCR; TCRdb's copy has only in-frame clones and lacks some. Among about 2 million clones listed, approximately 95% were seen once. Sequencing was performed on naive CD4+ T cells sorted from blood. The receptors were sampled from a man younger than 35 in good health. CDR3s include the opening cysteine and the closing phenylalanine or tryptophan. Fields, in order: J gene, clone size, D gene, V gene, CDR3 DNA, CDR3 protein. The D gene is left open where the match is weak. Some rows mark clone size as missing; the rest say once, few, many or name a class of expanded clone.

J gene: TRBJ1-1; clone size: -; D gene: -; V gene: TRBV5-1; CDR3 DNA: TGCGCCAGCAGCTCCGGCCTGGGAGTGGGCACTGAAGCTTTCTTT; CDR3 protein: CASSSGLGVGTEAFF
J gene: TRBJ2-1; clone size: -; D gene: TRBD2; V gene: TRBV4-1; CDR3 DNA: TGCGCCAGCAGCCAACTGGCACTAGCGTCCAATGAGCAGTTCTTC; CDR3 protein: CASSQLALASNEQFF
J gene: TRBJ2-1; clone size: -; D gene: -; V gene: TRBV11-3; CDR3 DNA: TGTGCCAGCAGCTCCTCGGGGGTTTACAATGAGCAGTTCTTC; CDR3 protein: CASSSSGVYNEQFF
J gene: TRBJ2-1; clone size: -; D gene: -; V gene: TRBV5-1; CDR3 DNA: TGCGCCAGCAGCTTGTCGTACAATGAGCAGTTCTTC; CDR3 protein: CASSLSYNEQFF
J gene: TRBJ2-2; clone size: -; D gene: TRBD1; V gene: TRBV5-4; CDR3 DNA: TGTGCCAGCACTGAGACACAGGGGACCGGGGAGCTGTTTTTT; CDR3 protein: CASTETQGTGELFF
J gene: TRBJ1-6; clone size: -; D gene: TRBD1; V gene: TRBV5-1; CDR3 DNA: TGCGCCAGCAAACCACTCCCCGAGACAGGGAATAATTCACCCCTCCACTTT; CDR3 protein: CASKPLPETGNNSPLHF
J gene: TRBJ1-5; clone size: once; D gene: -; V gene: TRBV18; CDR3 DNA: TGTGCCAGCTCACCACCGGGGGGGAGCGGCAATCAGCCCCAGCATTTT; CDR3 protein: CASSPPGGSGNQPQHF
J gene: TRBJ1-2; clone size: once; D gene: -; V gene: TRBV10-1; CDR3 DNA: TGCGCCAGCAGTGAAGGCCCTAACTATGGCTACACCTTC; CDR3 protein: CASSEGPNYGYTF
J gene: TRBJ1-3; clone size: -; D gene: -; V gene: TRBV2; CDR3 DNA: TGTGCCAGCAGTGCGGGACTTCTAGTCTCTGGAAACACCATATATTTT; CDR3 protein: CASSAGLLVSGNTIYF
J gene: TRBJ2-7; clone size: once; D gene: -; V gene: TRBV11-3; CDR3 DNA: TGTGCCAGCAGCTTAAGTGACAGAGGGACAGAGCAGTACTTC; CDR3 protein: CASSLSDRGTEQYF
J gene: TRBJ2-4; clone size: -; D gene: -; V gene: TRBV4-1; CDR3 DNA: TGCGCCAGCAGCCAAGATTTTGGAGGGGTCGTCAAAAACATTCAGTACTTC; CDR3 protein: CASSQDFGGVVKNIQYF
J gene: TRBJ1-2; clone size: -; D gene: -; V gene: TRBV6-4; CDR3 DNA: TGTGCCAGCAGTGGACAGGAACTCCACTATGGCTACACCTTC; CDR3 protein: CASSGQELHYGYTF
J gene: TRBJ2-3; clone size: -; D gene: TRBD2; V gene: TRBV10-3; CDR3 DNA: TGTGCCATCAGTGTCGCGGGAGCCTTGGATACGCAGTATTTT; CDR3 protein: CAISVAGALDTQYF
J gene: TRBJ2-7; clone size: -; D gene: TRBD1; V gene: TRBV6-5; CDR3 DNA: TGTGCCAGCAGCTCTCAAAGGACAGGGAAATACGAGCAGTACTTC; CDR3 protein: CASSSQRTGKYEQYF
J gene: TRBJ2-7; clone size: -; D gene: TRBD1; V gene: TRBV30; CDR3 DNA: TGTGCCTGGAGACGGACAGGGGTGGCTTACGAGCAGTACTTC; CDR3 protein: CAWRRTGVAYEQYF
J gene: TRBJ2-6; clone size: once; D gene: -; V gene: TRBV5-1; CDR3 DNA: TGCGCCAGCAGCTTGGGCGGCTTCTCTGGGGCCAACGTCCTGACTTTC; CDR3 protein: CASSLGGFSGANVLTF
J gene: TRBJ2-3; clone size: once; D gene: -; V gene: TRBV5-1; CDR3 DNA: TGCGCCAGCAGCTTGGTGATAGCGACAGATACGCAGTATTTT; CDR3 protein: CASSLVIATDTQYF
J gene: TRBJ2-5; clone size: -; D gene: TRBD2; V gene: TRBV6-6; CDR3 DNA: TGTGCCAGCAGTTATAGCGGGATCCAAGAGACCCAGTACTTC; CDR3 protein: CASSYSGIQETQYF
J gene: TRBJ2-7; clone size: -; D gene: TRBD1; V gene: TRBV10-1; CDR3 DNA: TGCGCCAGCAGCCGGACAGGGACGACCTACGAGCAGTACTTC; CDR3 protein: CASSRTGTTYEQYF
J gene: TRBJ2-7; clone size: -; D gene: -; V gene: TRBV27; CDR3 DNA: TGTGCCAGCAGGCCGGGGGGCGGGGGCACCTACGAGCAGTACTTC; CDR3 protein: CASRPGGGGTYEQYF
J gene: TRBJ2-5; clone size: few; D gene: TRBD2; V gene: TRBV5-1; CDR3 DNA: TGCGCCAGCAGCTTGGCGGCGGGGGATCAAGAGACCCAGTACTTC; CDR3 protein: CASSLAAGDQETQYF
J gene: TRBJ1-1; clone size: once; D gene: -; V gene: TRBV5-1; CDR3 DNA: TGCGCCAGCAACGACAGACTGGGGACTGAAGCTTTCTTT; CDR3 protein: CASNDRLGTEAFF
J gene: TRBJ1-1; clone size: many; D gene: -; V gene: TRBV5-4; CDR3 DNA: TGTGCCAGCAGCCATCCGAACACTGAAGCTTTCTTT; CDR3 protein: CASSHPNTEAFF
J gene: TRBJ2-1; clone size: -; D gene: -; V gene: TRBV9; CDR3 DNA: TGTGCCAGCAGCGTAGATACCGGATCCTACAATGAGCAGTTCTTC; CDR3 protein: CASSVDTGSYNEQFF
J gene: TRBJ1-1; clone size: -; D gene: -; V gene: TRBV5-1; CDR3 DNA: TGCGCCAGCAGCCCATATAGGACGGTTAACACTGAAGCTTTCTTT; CDR3 protein: CASSPYRTVNTEAFF
J gene: TRBJ1-4; clone size: -; D gene: -; V gene: TRBV7-9; CDR3 DNA: TGTGCCAGCAGCCCGAGGGCCGGGGGAACTAATGAAAAACTGTTTTTT; CDR3 protein: CASSPRAGGTNEKLFF
J gene: TRBJ1-2; clone size: many; D gene: TRBD1; V gene: TRBV11-2; CDR3 DNA: TGTGCCAGCAGCTTACTGCCAGGGGGTAACTATGGCTACACCTTC; CDR3 protein: CASSLLPGGNYGYTF
J gene: TRBJ2-1; clone size: -; D gene: -; V gene: TRBV6-5; CDR3 DNA: TGTGCCAGCATTGGTGGGGGCTACAATGAGCAGTTCTTC; CDR3 protein: CASIGGGYNEQFF
J gene: TRBJ2-3; clone size: once; D gene: -; V gene: TRBV4-2; CDR3 DNA: TGTGCCAGCAGCCAAGGGGGGGCCGAGGATACGCAGTATTTT; CDR3 protein: CASSQGGAEDTQYF
J gene: TRBJ2-3; clone size: -; D gene: -; V gene: TRBV18; CDR3 DNA: TGTGCCAGCTCCGGGGTGGGAGATACGCAGTATTTT; CDR3 protein: CASSGVGDTQYF
J gene: TRBJ2-2; clone size: -; D gene: TRBD1; V gene: TRBV30; CDR3 DNA: TGTGCCTGGAGTCTACGGGACAGGGTAATCACCGGGGAGCTGTTTTTT; CDR3 protein: CAWSLRDRVITGELFF
J gene: TRBJ1-6; clone size: -; D gene: -; V gene: TRBV18; CDR3 DNA: TGTGCCAGCTCACCAATGGACCGGGATTCACCCCTCCACTTT; CDR3 protein: CASSPMDRDSPLHF
J gene: TRBJ2-5; clone size: -; D gene: TRBD2; V gene: TRBV30; CDR3 DNA: TGTGCCTGGAGACCTCAAGCGGGGGAGACCCAGTACTTC; CDR3 protein: CAWRPQAGETQYF
J gene: TRBJ1-3; clone size: -; D gene: -; V gene: TRBV6-5; CDR3 DNA: TGTGCCAGCAGTTACTCGAGACAGATCTCTGGAAACACCATATATTTT; CDR3 protein: CASSYSRQISGNTIYF
J gene: TRBJ2-7; clone size: -; D gene: TRBD1; V gene: TRBV9; CDR3 DNA: TGTGCCAGCAGCACGGGGACAGGGGCCACCTACGAGCAGTACTTC; CDR3 protein: CASSTGTGATYEQYF
J gene: TRBJ1-3; clone size: once; D gene: -; V gene: TRBV7-9; CDR3 DNA: TGTGCCAGCAGCCCCCTGGGGGTTGTTGGAAACACCATATATTTT; CDR3 protein: CASSPLGVVGNTIYF
J gene: TRBJ2-1; clone size: -; D gene: -; V gene: TRBV7-3; CDR3 DNA: TGTGCCAGCAGCTTAGAAGGGGGGCCCCGGAACAATGAGCAGTTCTTC; CDR3 protein: CASSLEGGPRNNEQFF
J gene: TRBJ1-1; clone size: once; D gene: -; V gene: TRBV5-1; CDR3 DNA: TGCGCCAGCAGCTATCTTCAGGGTATGAACACTGAAGCTTTCTTT; CDR3 protein: CASSYLQGMNTEAFF
J gene: TRBJ2-3; clone size: -; D gene: TRBD1; V gene: TRBV10-1; CDR3 DNA: TGCGCCAGCAGTGCCCAGGGGGACCTCCGGGATACGCAGTATTTT; CDR3 protein: CASSAQGDLRDTQYF
J gene: TRBJ2-1; clone size: -; D gene: TRBD2; V gene: TRBV30; CDR3 DNA: TGTGCCTGGAGCGCCGTGCTAGCGGGAGGCCGCCGCTCCTACAATGAGCAGTTCTTC; CDR3 protein: CAWSAVLAGGRRSYNEQFF
J gene: TRBJ2-4; clone size: -; D gene: TRBD1; V gene: TRBV7-2; CDR3 DNA: TGTGCCAGCAGCTTAGCAGTCCAGGGGGCCGGAGCCAAAAACATTCAGTACTTC; CDR3 protein: CASSLAVQGAGAKNIQYF
J gene: TRBJ1-4; clone size: -; D gene: -; V gene: TRBV27; CDR3 DNA: TGTGCCAGCAGTGTCGCGGGGGCCGGTGAAAAACTGTTTTTT; CDR3 protein: CASSVAGAGEKLFF
J gene: TRBJ2-1; clone size: -; D gene: -; V gene: TRBV7-2; CDR3 DNA: TGTGCCAGCAGCTTAGCTAGGGCGAATGAGCAGTTCTTC; CDR3 protein: CASSLARANEQFF
J gene: TRBJ2-5; clone size: once; D gene: TRBD1; V gene: TRBV10-3; CDR3 DNA: TGTGCCATCAACGACAGGGAAAGCGAGACCCAGTACTTC; CDR3 protein: CAINDRESETQYF
J gene: TRBJ1-2; clone size: -; D gene: -; V gene: TRBV7-2; CDR3 DNA: TGTGCCAGCAGCCTCCGGGGCGACTATGGCTACACCTTC; CDR3 protein: CASSLRGDYGYTF